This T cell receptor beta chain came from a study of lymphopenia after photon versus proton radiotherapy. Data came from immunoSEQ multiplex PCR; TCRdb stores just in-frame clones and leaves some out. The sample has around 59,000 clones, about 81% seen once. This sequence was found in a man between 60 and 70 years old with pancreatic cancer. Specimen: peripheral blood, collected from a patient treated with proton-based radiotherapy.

DNA for the CDR3: TGTGCCAGTTCCCGAGGGGGAGGAGAAAAACTGTTTTTT. This encodes CASSRGGGEKLFF. This chain joins TRBV28 and TRBJ1-4, with a possible D match to TRBD1 (6 bases). The CDR3 is made up of 13 amino acids. Germline assignment: CDR1 MDHEN and CDR2 SYDVKM. Trimming shortened V by 9 bases and J by 8 bases, and 16 bases separated the two germline ends.